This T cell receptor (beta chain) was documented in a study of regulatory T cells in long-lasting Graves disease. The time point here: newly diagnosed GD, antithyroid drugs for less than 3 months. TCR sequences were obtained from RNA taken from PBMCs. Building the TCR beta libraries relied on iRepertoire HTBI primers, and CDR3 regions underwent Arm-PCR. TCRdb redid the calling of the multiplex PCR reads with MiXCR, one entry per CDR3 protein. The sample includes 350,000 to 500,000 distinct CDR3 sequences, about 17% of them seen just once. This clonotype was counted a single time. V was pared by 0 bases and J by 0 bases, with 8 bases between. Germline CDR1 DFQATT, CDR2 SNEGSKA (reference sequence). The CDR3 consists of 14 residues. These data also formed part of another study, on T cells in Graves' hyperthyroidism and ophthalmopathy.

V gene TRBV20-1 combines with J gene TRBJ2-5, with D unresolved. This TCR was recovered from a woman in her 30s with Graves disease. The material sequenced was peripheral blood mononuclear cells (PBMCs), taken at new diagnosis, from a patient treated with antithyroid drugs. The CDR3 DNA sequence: TGCAGTGCTAGAGACTCTGGGGACCAAGAGACCCAGTACTTC. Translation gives CSARDSGDQETQYF.